A selection of T cell receptor beta chains follows, all from one sample in a study of blood T cell repertoires in COVID-19. Sequencing was performed with immunoSEQ multiplex PCR; in TCRdb, only in-frame clones are kept and a portion is missing. The sample yields roughly 98,000 clones, less than 85% seen once. The sample taken for sequencing was peripheral blood. Receptor source: a man aged 70-80 years with active or convalescent COVID-19. The CDR3 runs from the conserved cysteine through the conserved F or W. D genes are given only for firm matches. For some rows the clone size is stated as once, few or many, or as a class when expanded; others skip it.

CDR3,DNA,J,size,V,D
CAILKGAVTDEQFF,TGTGCCATCCTAAAAGGGGCAGTTACGGATGAGCAGTTCTTC,TRBJ2-1,.,TRBV2,.
CASSLGPSGGSEQFF,TGTGCCAGCAGCTTAGGTCCTAGCGGGGGGAGTGAGCAGTTCTTC,TRBJ2-1,.,TRBV11-3,TRBD2
CASSDLSSTGELFF,TGTGCCAGCAGTGACCTGAGTAGTACCGGGGAGCTGTTTTTT,TRBJ2-2,.,TRBV2,.
CASSFPGSGLFF,TGTGCCAGCAGCTTTCCGGGCTCGGGGCTGTTTTTT,TRBJ1-4,once,TRBV5-4,.
CASSLGLSTDTQYF,TGTGCCAGCTCACTGGGACTTAGCACAGATACGCAGTATTTT,TRBJ2-3,once,TRBV18,.
CASSLDRYSEAFF,TGTGCCAGCAGCTTAGATCGGTATTCTGAAGCTTTCTTT,TRBJ1-1,.,TRBV11-2,.
CASSLGARTDIQETQYF,TGTGCCAGCAGCTTGGGCGCGAGGACAGACATCCAAGAGACCCAGTACTTC,TRBJ2-5,.,TRBV5-8,.
CASSLGSGGAKETQYF,TGTGCCAGCAGCTTAGGCAGCGGGGGGGCCAAAGAGACCCAGTACTTC,TRBJ2-5,.,TRBV7-9,TRBD2
CATGWFGTDNQPQHF,TGTGCCACCGGATGGTTTGGGACAGATAATCAGCCCCAGCATTTT,TRBJ1-5,.,TRBV15,TRBD1
CASSHYRGQNTEAFF,TGTGCCAGCAGCCACTACAGGGGGCAGAACACTGAAGCTTTCTTT,TRBJ1-1,few,TRBV11-2,TRBD1
CASSHPRETQYF,TGTGCCAGCAGCCACCCCCGTGAGACCCAGTACTTC,TRBJ2-5,.,TRBV3-1/TRBV3-2,.
CASSVDGSNQPQHF,TGTGCCAGCAGCGTAGACGGTAGCAATCAGCCCCAGCATTTT,TRBJ1-5,.,TRBV9,.
CASSPTGVSPGNTIYF,TGCGCCAGCAGCCCGACAGGGGTTTCGCCTGGAAACACCATATATTTT,TRBJ1-3,.,TRBV4-1,TRBD1
CATSRDFRGGEDGYTF,TGTGCCACCAGCAGAGATTTCCGTGGGGGGGAGGATGGCTACACCTTC,TRBJ1-2,.,TRBV15,.
CASRLQGLNTEAFF,TGTGCCAGCAGACTACAGGGGTTGAACACTGAAGCTTTCTTT,TRBJ1-1,.,TRBV6-5,TRBD1
CASSQEKTSGEQETQYF,TGTGCCAGCAGCCAAGAGAAGACTAGCGGGGAACAAGAGACCCAGTACTTC,TRBJ2-5,medium-sized,TRBV4-2,TRBD2
CASSHQNYEQYF,TGTGCCAGCAGTCACCAGAACTACGAGCAGTACTTC,TRBJ2-7,.,TRBV5-4,.
CASSVVDRATEAFF,TGTGCCAGCAGCGTAGTTGACAGGGCCACTGAAGCTTTCTTT,TRBJ1-1,.,TRBV9,TRBD1
CASSFLSGAGANVLTF,TGCGCCAGCAGCTTCTTGTCCGGGGCTGGGGCCAACGTCCTGACTTTC,TRBJ2-6,.,TRBV5-1,.
CASSYSTWGGGDTQYF,TGTGCCAGCAGTTACTCGACCTGGGGGGGCGGGGATACGCAGTATTTT,TRBJ2-3,.,TRBV6-6,.
CASSHGTGVGTEAFF,TGTGCCAGCAGCCATGGGACAGGGGTTGGCACTGAAGCTTTCTTT,TRBJ1-1,.,TRBV3-1/TRBV3-2,TRBD1
CASSLVQSYEQYF,TGTGCCAGCAGCTTAGTACAGTCCTACGAGCAGTACTTC,TRBJ2-7,.,TRBV11-2,.
CASSPEQDAGGTQYF,TGTGCCAGCTCACCAGAACAGGATGCCGGGGGGACGCAGTATTTT,TRBJ2-3,.,TRBV18,TRBD2
CASSLPSTGNTEAFF,TGTGCCAGCAGTTTACCCTCGACTGGGAACACTGAAGCTTTCTTT,TRBJ1-1,many,TRBV28,.
CASSPGGQVGYEQYF,TGTGCCAGCAGCCCAGGTGGACAGGTGGGGTACGAGCAGTACTTC,TRBJ2-7,.,TRBV4-2,TRBD1